This record concerns one T cell receptor beta chain sequence. Its antigen is currently not known. There are no base qualities to consult, and no much larger clone falls within one base. This sample is part of a study of control samples from healthy donors and cancer patients (TCRdb year 2020). The trim is 3 bases for V and 4 bases for J, with a gap of 13 bases between the germline ends. CDR1 and CDR2 are drawn from the germline V gene: ENHRY, SYGVKD. The CDR3 covers 16 residues, taking in both the cysteine and the phenylalanine. Only the CDR3 region is kept as DNA, spanning 48 bases read in frame from base 1. Library construction relied on the immunoSEQ multiplex PCR assay. The immuneACCESS repertoire file appears here via TCRdb, limited to in-frame rearrangements. These files lack a portion of the clones; in checked studies, under half of the deficit traces to unresolved V genes, and the cause of the others is not known. The sample data list about 170,000 clones, and just under 95% of these were observed just once. Of the sample, 4.1% is held by the ten largest clones.

The sequencing input was blood. In this chain, TRBV10-3 is recombined with TRBJ2-6, and the D gene may be TRBD1, 6 bases matching. The TCR comes from a woman in her sixties or seventies in good health. The bases read TGTGCCATCAGTGAACAACAGGGATCCGGGGCCAACGTCCTGACTTTC. Translated, this gives CAISEQQGSGANVLTF.